Presented here are 3 T cell receptor beta chains from one specimen sequenced in a study of regulatory dendritic cells for organ transplantation. Profiling relied on immunoSEQ multiplex PCR, and the TCRdb table lists in-frame clones only, not all of them. The repertoire holds just under 30,000 clones, with approximately 79% as singletons. Sequencing was done on a sample of memory CD4+ T cells from blood. Subset specified: CD45RO+ memory T cells. The source of these receptors is a human donor in good health.

V usage is TRBV6-6 and J usage is TRBJ2-3; D gene uncertain. Germline V gene lookup returns CDR1 MNHNY and CDR2 SVGAGI (reference sequence). V was trimmed by 10 bases and J by 1 base, leaving 12 bases between them. The CDR3 is 13 residues long. The CDR3 coding sequence is TGTGCCACCACACAATCGGGCACAGATACGCAGTATTTT. This translates into CATTQSGTDTQYF.

V and J are TRBV11-2 and TRBJ1-6; D uncertain. This CDR3 comprises 15 residues. Germline values: CDR1 SGHAT, CDR2 FQNNGV. V was pared by 1 base and J by 9 bases, with 13 bases between. CDR3 sequence: CASSLAGGLGSPLHF. CDR3 DNA sequence: TGTGCCAGCAGCTTAGCTGGCGGCCTCGGTTCACCCCTCCACTTT.

V gene TRBV6-1 combines with J gene TRBJ1-4, with D possibly TRBD1 on 6 matching bases. Germline V gene sequence: CDR1 MNHNS, CDR2 SASEGT. Trimming left V 7 bases short and J 10 bases short, with 19 bases between. The CDR3 contains 14 residues. The CDR3 here is CASTEGDISGKLFF. CDR3 coding DNA: TGTGCCAGCACCGAGGGGGACATTAGCGGAAAACTGTTTTTT.